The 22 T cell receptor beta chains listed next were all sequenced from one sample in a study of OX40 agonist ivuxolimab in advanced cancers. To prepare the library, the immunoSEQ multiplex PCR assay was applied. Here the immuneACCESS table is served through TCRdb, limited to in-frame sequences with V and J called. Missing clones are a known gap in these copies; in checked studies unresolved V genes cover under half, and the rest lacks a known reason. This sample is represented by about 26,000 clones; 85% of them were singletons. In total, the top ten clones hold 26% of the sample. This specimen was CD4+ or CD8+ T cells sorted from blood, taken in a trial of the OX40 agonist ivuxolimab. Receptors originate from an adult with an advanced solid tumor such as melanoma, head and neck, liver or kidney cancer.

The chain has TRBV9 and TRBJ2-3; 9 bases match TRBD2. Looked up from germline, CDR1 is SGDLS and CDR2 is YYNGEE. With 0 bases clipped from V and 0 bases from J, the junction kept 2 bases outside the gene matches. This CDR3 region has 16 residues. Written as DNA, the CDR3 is TGTGCCAGCAGCGTAGAGGCGGGGGGGAGCACAGATACGCAGTATTTT. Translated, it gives CASSVEAGGSTDTQYF.

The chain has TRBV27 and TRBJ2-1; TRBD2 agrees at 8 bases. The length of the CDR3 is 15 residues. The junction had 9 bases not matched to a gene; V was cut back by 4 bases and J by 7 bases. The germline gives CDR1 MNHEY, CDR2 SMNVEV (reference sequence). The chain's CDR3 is CASSWSGGLYNEQFF. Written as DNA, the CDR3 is TGTGCCAGCAGTTGGTCGGGGGGGCTGTATAATGAGCAGTTCTTC.

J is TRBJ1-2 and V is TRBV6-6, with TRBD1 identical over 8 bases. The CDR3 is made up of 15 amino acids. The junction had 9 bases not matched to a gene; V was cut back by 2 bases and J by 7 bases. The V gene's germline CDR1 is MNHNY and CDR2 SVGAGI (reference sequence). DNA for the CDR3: TGTGCCAGCAGTTACGAGACAGGGGTCGCGTCTGGCTACACCTTC. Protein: CASSYETGVASGYTF.

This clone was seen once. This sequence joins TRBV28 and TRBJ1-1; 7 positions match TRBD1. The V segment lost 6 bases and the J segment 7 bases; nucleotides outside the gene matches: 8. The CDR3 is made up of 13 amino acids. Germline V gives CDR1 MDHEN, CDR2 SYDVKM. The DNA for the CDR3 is TGTGCCAGCAGCGCAATCAGGGGGGGTGAAGCTTTCTTT. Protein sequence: CASSAIRGGEAFF.

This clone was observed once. The CDR3 sequence: CASSLSPQFNQPQHF. CDR3 in DNA: TGTGCCAGCAGTTTATCTCCGCAGTTCAATCAGCCCCAGCATTTT. The chain carries TRBV27 and TRBJ1-5; no clear D gene. This CDR3 spans 15 amino acids. Germline V CDR1 and CDR2: MNHEY, SMNVEV (reference sequence). Trimming left V 0 bases short and J 3 bases short, with 9 bases between.

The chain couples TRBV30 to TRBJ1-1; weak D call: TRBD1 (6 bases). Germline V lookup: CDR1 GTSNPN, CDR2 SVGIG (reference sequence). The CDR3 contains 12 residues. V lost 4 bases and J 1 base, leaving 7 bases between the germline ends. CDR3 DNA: TGTGCCTGGACCAGGGGGAACACTGAAGCTTTCTTT. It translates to CAWTRGNTEAFF.

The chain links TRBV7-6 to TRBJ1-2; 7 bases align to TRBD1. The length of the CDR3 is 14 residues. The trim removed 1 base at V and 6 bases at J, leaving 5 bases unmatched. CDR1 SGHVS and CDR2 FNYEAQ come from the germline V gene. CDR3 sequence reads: CASSLVAGGDGYTF. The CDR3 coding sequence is TGTGCCAGCAGCTTAGTCGCAGGGGGGGATGGCTACACCTTC.

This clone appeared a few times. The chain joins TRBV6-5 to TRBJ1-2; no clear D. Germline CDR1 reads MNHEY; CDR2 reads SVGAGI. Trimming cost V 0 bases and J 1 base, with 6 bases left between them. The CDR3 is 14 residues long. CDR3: CASSYSSLNYGYTF. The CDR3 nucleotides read TGTGCCAGCAGTTACTCGAGCCTTAACTATGGCTACACCTTC.

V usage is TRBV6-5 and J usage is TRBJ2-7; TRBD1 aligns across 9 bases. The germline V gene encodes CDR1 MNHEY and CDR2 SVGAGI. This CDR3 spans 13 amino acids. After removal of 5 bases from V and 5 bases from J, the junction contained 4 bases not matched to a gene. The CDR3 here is CASSGDRVDEQYF. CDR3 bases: TGTGCCAGCAGTGGGGACAGGGTAGACGAGCAGTACTTC.

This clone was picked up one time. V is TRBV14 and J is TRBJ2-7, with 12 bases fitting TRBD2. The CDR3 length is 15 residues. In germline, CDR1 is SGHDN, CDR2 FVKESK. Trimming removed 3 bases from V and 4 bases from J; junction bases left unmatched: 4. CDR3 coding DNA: TGTGCCAGCAGCCATTTACTAGCGGGAGGATACGAGCAGTACTTC. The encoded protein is CASSHLLAGGYEQYF.

DNA for the CDR3: TGTGCCAGTAGAAACCTATCCTATGGCTACACCTTC. Translation: CASRNLSYGYTF. The V call is TRBV19, the J call TRBJ1-2; D gene uncertain. The germline gives CDR1 LNHDA, CDR2 SQIVND (reference sequence). The ends were cut back, 6 bases at V and 4 bases at J, with 9 bases in the middle. The CDR3 is 12 amino acids.

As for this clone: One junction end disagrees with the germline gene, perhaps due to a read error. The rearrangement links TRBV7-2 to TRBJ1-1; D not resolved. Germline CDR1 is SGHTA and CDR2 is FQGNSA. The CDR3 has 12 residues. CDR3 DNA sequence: TGTGCCAGCAGTTATCTGAAGACTGAAGCTTTCTTT. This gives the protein CASSYLKTEAFF.

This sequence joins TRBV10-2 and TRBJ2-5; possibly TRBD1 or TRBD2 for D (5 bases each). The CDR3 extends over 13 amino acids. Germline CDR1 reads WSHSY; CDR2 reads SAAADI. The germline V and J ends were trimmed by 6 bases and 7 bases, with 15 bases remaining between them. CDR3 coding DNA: TGCGCCAGCAGCCCCGGGGTTAGGGGGACCCAGTACTTC. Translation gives CASSPGVRGTQYF.

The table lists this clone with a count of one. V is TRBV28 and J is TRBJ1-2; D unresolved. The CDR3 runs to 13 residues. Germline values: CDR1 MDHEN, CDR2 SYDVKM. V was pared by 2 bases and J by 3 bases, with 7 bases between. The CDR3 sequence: CASSLRADYGYTF. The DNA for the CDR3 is TGTGCCAGCAGTTTAAGGGCGGACTATGGCTACACCTTC.

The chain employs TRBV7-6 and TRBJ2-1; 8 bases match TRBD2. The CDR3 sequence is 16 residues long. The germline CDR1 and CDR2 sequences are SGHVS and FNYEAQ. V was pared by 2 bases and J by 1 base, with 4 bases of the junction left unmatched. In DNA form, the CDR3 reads TGTGCCAGCAGCTTACGGGGGGGGGTTTCCTACAATGAGCAGTTCTTC. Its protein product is CASSLRGGVSYNEQFF.

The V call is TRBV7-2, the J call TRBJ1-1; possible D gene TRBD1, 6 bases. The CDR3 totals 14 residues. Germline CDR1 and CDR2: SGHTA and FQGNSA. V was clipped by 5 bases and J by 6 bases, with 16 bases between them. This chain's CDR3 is CASSPRGGIPEAFF. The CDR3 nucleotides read TGTGCCAGCAGCCCTAGGGGGGGCATACCTGAAGCTTTCTTT.

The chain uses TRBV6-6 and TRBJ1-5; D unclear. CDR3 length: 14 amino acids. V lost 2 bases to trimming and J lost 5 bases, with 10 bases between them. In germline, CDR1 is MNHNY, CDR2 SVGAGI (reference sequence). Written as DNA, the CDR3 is TGTGCCAGCAGTTACCACAGACCGGATCAGCCCCAGCATTTT. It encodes CASSYHRPDQPQHF.

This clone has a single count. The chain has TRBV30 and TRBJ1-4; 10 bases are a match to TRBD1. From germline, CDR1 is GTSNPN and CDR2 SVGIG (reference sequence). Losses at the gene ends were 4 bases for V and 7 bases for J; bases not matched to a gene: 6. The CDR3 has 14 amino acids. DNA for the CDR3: TGTGCCTGGAATACGGGACAGGGGAGTGAAAAACTGTTTTTT. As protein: CAWNTGQGSEKLFF.

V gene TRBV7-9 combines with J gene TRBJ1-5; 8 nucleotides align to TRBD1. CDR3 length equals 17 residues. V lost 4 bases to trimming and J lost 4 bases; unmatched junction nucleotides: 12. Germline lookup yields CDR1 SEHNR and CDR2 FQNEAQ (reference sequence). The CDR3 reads CASSSARQGARNQPQHF. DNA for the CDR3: TGTGCCAGCAGCTCGGCCCGCCAGGGGGCGCGAAATCAGCCCCAGCATTTT.

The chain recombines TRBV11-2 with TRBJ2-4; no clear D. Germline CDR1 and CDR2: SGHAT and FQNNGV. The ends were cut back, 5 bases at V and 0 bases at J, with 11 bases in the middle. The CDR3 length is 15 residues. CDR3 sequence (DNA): TGTGCCAGCAGCCCACCGGGCATAGCCAAAAACATTCAGTACTTC. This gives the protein CASSPPGIAKNIQYF.

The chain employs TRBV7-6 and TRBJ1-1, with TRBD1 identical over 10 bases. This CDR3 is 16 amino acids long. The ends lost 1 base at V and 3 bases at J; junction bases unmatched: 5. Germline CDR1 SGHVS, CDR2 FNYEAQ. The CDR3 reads CASSLVGGTGDTEAFF. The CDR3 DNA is TGTGCCAGCAGCTTAGTAGGTGGGACAGGGGACACTGAAGCTTTCTTT.

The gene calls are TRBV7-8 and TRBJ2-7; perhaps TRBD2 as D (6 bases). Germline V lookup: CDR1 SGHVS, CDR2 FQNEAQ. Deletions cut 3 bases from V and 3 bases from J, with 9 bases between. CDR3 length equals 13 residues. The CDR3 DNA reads TGTGCCAGCAGCTTCGGGACTGACTACGAGCAGTACTTC. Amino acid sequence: CASSFGTDYEQYF.